Below, 24 T cell receptor beta chains from the same sample are listed, as sequenced in a study of identical twins. Each CDR3 protein is one row after TCRdb ran MiXCR on the 5' RACE reads. Among about 530,000 distinct CDR3 sequences listed, around 15% were seen once. These data were likewise used in another study, on yellow fever vaccine responses in identical twins.

The source material was CD4+ T cells sorted from blood. Source of these receptors: a woman aged 18-29 years in good health.

The chain employs TRBV20-1 and TRBJ2-3, with unresolved D. The CDR3 totals 13 residues. Germline CDR1 and CDR2: DFQATT and SNEGSKA (reference sequence). The V and J ends lost 5 bases and 2 bases respectively, with 11 bases between them. The CDR3 protein is CSASPGNTDTQYF. In DNA form, the CDR3 reads TGCAGTGCTTCACCTGGGAACACAGATACGCAGTATTTT.

The table lists this clonotype with a few counts. The chain couples TRBV7-2 to TRBJ2-1; 9 bases fit TRBD2. Per the germline V gene, CDR1 is SGHTA and CDR2 is FQGNSA. V lost 1 base, J lost 4 bases, and 5 bases stayed unmatched. The CDR3 sequence is 16 residues long. DNA for the CDR3: TGTGCCAGCAGCTTAGTTGGCGGGAGGGTATACAATGAGCAGTTCTTC. This encodes CASSLVGGRVYNEQFF.

Worth noting for this clonotype: The germline gene is not matched at one end of the junction; a read error may be the cause. This chain links TRBV20-1 with TRBJ2-1; 11 bases match TRBD2. Germline V CDR1 and CDR2: DFQATT, SNEGSKA (reference sequence). CDR3 length: 16 amino acids. CDR3 nucleotide sequence: TGCTGTGCTACCGGGACTAGCGGTCGAGGTTCCAATGAGCAGTTCTTC. This translates into CCATGTSGRGSNEQFF.

This clonotype was detected a few times. DNA for the CDR3: TGTGCCAGCAGCAGTAGACTAGCGGGAGTGAAAAACATTCAGTACTTC. It translates to CASSSRLAGVKNIQYF. The rearrangement joins TRBV6-1 to TRBJ2-4; 12 nucleotides agree with TRBD2. Germline loops: CDR1 MNHNS, CDR2 SASEGT. With 6 bases clipped from V and 4 bases from J, the junction kept 7 bases outside the gene matches. The CDR3 spans 16 residues.

CDR3 amino acids: CASGAPNTEAFF. The CDR3 DNA reads as TGTGCCAGCGGGGCCCCGAACACTGAAGCTTTCTTT. The chain combines TRBV5-4 with TRBJ1-1; D possibly corresponds to TRBD1 (5 bases). CDR1 is SGHNT and CDR2 is YYREEE in the germline V gene (reference sequence). The CDR3 is 12 residues long. V dropped 7 bases and J dropped 1 base, with 8 bases sitting between them.

This clonotype has at least ten counts. V and J are TRBV12-3 or TRBV12-4 and TRBJ2-2; D might be TRBD2 (6 bases). The CDR3 runs to 15 residues. V was cut by 3 bases and J by 0 bases, with 8 bases left in between. The CDR3 DNA reads TGTGCCAGCAGTTTGCGGACTACGAACACCGGGGAGCTGTTTTTT. Protein: CASSLRTTNTGELFF.

This chain links TRBV7-8 with TRBJ2-1, with 8 nucleotides matching TRBD1. The CDR3 is 15 residues long. J was trimmed by 8 bases and V by 0 bases; bases with no gene match: 6. The V gene's germline CDR1 is SGHVS and CDR2 FQNEAQ. The CDR3: CASSLAGQGRDEQFF. CDR3 sequence (DNA): TGTGCCAGCAGCTTAGCCGGACAGGGACGGGATGAGCAGTTCTTC.

The V and J genes are TRBV27 and TRBJ2-1; D is unclear. The CDR3 covers 13 residues. Germline V gene lookup returns CDR1 MNHEY and CDR2 SMNVEV (reference sequence). Trimming removed 6 bases at V and 3 bases at J, with 9 bases between. The CDR3 DNA sequence: TGTGCCAGCAGCTCGGACCTCTACAATGAGCAGTTCTTC. Translating gives CASSSDLYNEQFF.

V and J are TRBV13 and TRBJ2-3; D remains unclear. The V gene lost 6 bases and the J gene lost 0 bases, with 13 bases spanning the gap. The CDR3 is 15 amino acids. CDR1 is PRHDT and CDR2 is FYEKMQ in the germline V gene (reference sequence). The CDR3 sequence: CASSPDGSSTDTQYF. Here the CDR3 DNA reads TGTGCCAGCAGTCCCGACGGATCTAGCACAGATACGCAGTATTTT.

The V and J genes are TRBV5-1 and TRBJ1-2; weak D call: TRBD1 (6 bases). The CDR3 spans 14 residues. Germline CDR1 is SGHRS and CDR2 is YFSETQ. Trimming removed 1 base at V and 7 bases at J, with 14 bases between. CDR3 nucleotides: TGCGCCAGCAGCTTGTTCAACAGGGACTCTGGCTACACCTTC. As protein: CASSLFNRDSGYTF.

CDR3 amino acids: CSVKVAIEAFF. The CDR3, as DNA: TGCAGCGTTAAAGTAGCGATTGAAGCTTTCTTT. The chain uses TRBV29-1 and TRBJ1-1; D is unresolved. The CDR3 consists of 11 residues. Germline-derived CDR1 and CDR2 are SQVTM and ANQGSEA. V dropped 5 bases and J dropped 7 bases, with 11 bases sitting between them.

The table lists this clonotype with a few counts. V is TRBV20-1 and J is TRBJ2-5; 10 nucleotides align to TRBD2. The V gene end was trimmed by 0 bases and the J gene end by 2 bases; junction bases not matched to a gene: 9. The length of the CDR3 is 17 residues. Germline CDR1 and CDR2: DFQATT and SNEGSKA (reference sequence). DNA of the CDR3: TGCAGTGCTAGAGATGCCCTAGCGGGGGCCCTACAAGAGACCCAGTACTTC. It codes for CSARDALAGALQETQYF.

The rearrangement uses TRBV6-5 and TRBJ2-2; D might be TRBD1 or TRBD2, each matching 5 bases. The ends were cut back, 4 bases at V and 4 bases at J, with 13 bases in the middle. The CDR3 consists of 15 residues. Germline loops: CDR1 MNHEY, CDR2 SVGAGI. The CDR3 region is CASSSSGAGTGELFF. The CDR3 bases are TGTGCCAGCAGTTCCTCCGGGGCGGGCACCGGGGAGCTGTTTTTT.

This clonotype was picked up a small number of times. The genes are TRBV20-1 and TRBJ2-3; D tentatively reads TRBD1 or TRBD2 (6 bases each). This CDR3 has 15 amino acids. Germline lookup yields CDR1 DFQATT and CDR2 SNEGSKA (reference sequence). Trimming pared 2 bases from V and 0 bases from J, leaving 12 bases between. This CDR3 reads CSARNVGGSTDTQYF. Here the CDR3 DNA reads TGCAGTGCTAGAAATGTAGGGGGGAGCACAGATACGCAGTATTTT.

The J gene is TRBJ1-4, the V gene TRBV7-8; D call uncertain. Trimming pared 6 bases from V and 6 bases from J, leaving 11 bases between. Per germline, CDR1 SGHVS and CDR2 FQNEAQ. The CDR3 is 13 amino acids. CDR3: CASRLEAHEKLFF. The CDR3 DNA is TGTGCCAGCAGGCTGGAGGCTCATGAAAAACTGTTTTTT.

This sequence joins TRBV25-1 and TRBJ2-5; no reliable D call. Germline-derived CDR1 and CDR2 are MGHDK and SYGVNS. There are 13 residues in the CDR3. V lost 4 bases and J lost 0, with 6 bases in between. The CDR3 DNA reads TGTGCCAGCAGTGCCAGCTACCAAGAGACCCAGTACTTC. Its protein product is CASSASYQETQYF.

This chain's CDR3 is CASSPNRVGTGELFF. The CDR3 DNA reads as TGTGCCAGCAGCCCAAACAGGGTGGGCACCGGGGAGCTGTTTTTT. The V gene is TRBV7-8, the J gene TRBJ2-2; perhaps TRBD1 as D (6 bases). The CDR3 runs to 15 residues. V dropped 5 bases and J dropped 4 bases, with 14 bases sitting between them. Germline CDR1 and CDR2: SGHVS and FQNEAQ.

The table lists this clonotype with a few counts. This sequence joins TRBV7-2 and TRBJ2-3; no definite D call. V lost 1 base and J 6 bases, leaving 14 bases between the germline ends. Germline CDR1 is SGHTA and CDR2 is FQGNSA. This CDR3 has 15 residues. CDR3 residues: CASSLEGYGRDTQYF. DNA for the CDR3: TGTGCCAGCAGCTTAGAGGGATATGGAAGGGATACGCAGTATTTT.

The V and J genes are TRBV18 and TRBJ1-5; no definite D call. Germline V gives CDR1 KGHSH, CDR2 LQKENI. V was shortened by 2 bases and J by 0 bases, with 11 bases between the two germline ends. This CDR3 has 16 residues. The chain's CDR3 is CASSPKQTNSNQPQHF. CDR3 in DNA: TGTGCCAGCTCACCAAAGCAGACTAATAGCAATCAGCCCCAGCATTTT.

The chain employs TRBV11-1 and TRBJ2-1, with 7 nucleotides matching TRBD1. V was clipped by 6 bases and J by 6 bases; unmatched bases: 14. The V gene's germline CDR1 is SGHAT and CDR2 FQDESV (reference sequence). CDR3 length equals 16 residues. In nucleotides, the CDR3 is TGTGCCAGCAGGGCCGACGAGGGGGCTAGATTCAATGAGCAGTTCTTC. Protein product: CASRADEGARFNEQFF.

The V call is TRBV2, the J call TRBJ2-3, with 9 bases that match TRBD2. In germline, CDR1 is SNHLY, CDR2 FYNNEI. The CDR3 runs to 13 residues. J gave up 4 bases and V 10 bases, and 6 bases lay outside the gene matches. CDR3 region: CAILAGLSDTQYF. The CDR3 nucleotides read TGTGCCATCCTAGCGGGGTTGTCAGATACGCAGTATTTT.

This clonotype was observed at least ten times. The chain recombines TRBV27 with TRBJ1-3; 7 bases map to TRBD1. V lost 5 bases, J lost 0 bases, and 7 bases stayed unmatched. CDR3 length equals 16 residues. The germline gives CDR1 MNHEY, CDR2 SMNVEV (reference sequence). In nucleotides, the CDR3 is TGTGCCAGCAGTCCCGGGACAGCAGGCTCTGGAAACACCATATATTTT. Translation: CASSPGTAGSGNTIYF.

The V gene is TRBV5-1, the J gene TRBJ2-1; no clear D gene. V lost 0 bases, J lost 7 bases, and 11 bases lay in between. Looked up from germline, CDR1 is SGHRS and CDR2 is YFSETQ. This CDR3 has 14 amino acids. Written as DNA, the CDR3 is TGCGCCAGCAGCTTGGAGTGGGCCGGGAATGAGCAGTTCTTC. Translation: CASSLEWAGNEQFF.

This clonotype was seen a handful of times. The chain combines TRBV19 with TRBJ1-2; no clear D gene. Germline lookup yields CDR1 LNHDA and CDR2 SQIVND (reference sequence). This CDR3 is 10 amino acids long. The V end was cut by 7 bases, the J end by 5 bases, with 5 bases between. The CDR3 DNA follows: TGTGCCAGTATGGGGTATGGCTACACCTTC. It yields the protein CASMGYGYTF.